This T cell receptor beta chain appears in the sequencing data of a study of shared clonotypes between healthy human individuals. The assay was immunoSEQ multiplex PCR, and TCRdb's table has in-frame clones only and misses some. Of more than 2,000,000 clones listed, about 92% were seen once; the top ten hold under 0.15%. This CDR3 comprises 18 residues. Germline V CDR1 and CDR2: SGHNT, YYREEE (reference sequence). The V and J ends lost 3 bases and 3 bases, in that order; junction bases with no gene match: 7. With respect to this clone: Antigen: not known.

Findings and caveats of the study: The low donor count limited represented genetic and exposure-history diversity. Between a few donors, naive CD4 clonotypes were shared at a level of about 5%.

The chain recombines TRBV5-4 with TRBJ2-6, with 12 bases aligning to TRBD1. The sample taken for sequencing was naive CD4+ T cells sorted from blood. Subset denoted: CD45RA+ positively selected. The source is a young man in good health. This chain's CDR3 is CASSSYRDRGHGANVLTF. CDR3 nucleotides: TGTGCCAGCAGCTCATACCGGGACAGGGGGCATGGGGCCAACGTCCTGACTTTC.